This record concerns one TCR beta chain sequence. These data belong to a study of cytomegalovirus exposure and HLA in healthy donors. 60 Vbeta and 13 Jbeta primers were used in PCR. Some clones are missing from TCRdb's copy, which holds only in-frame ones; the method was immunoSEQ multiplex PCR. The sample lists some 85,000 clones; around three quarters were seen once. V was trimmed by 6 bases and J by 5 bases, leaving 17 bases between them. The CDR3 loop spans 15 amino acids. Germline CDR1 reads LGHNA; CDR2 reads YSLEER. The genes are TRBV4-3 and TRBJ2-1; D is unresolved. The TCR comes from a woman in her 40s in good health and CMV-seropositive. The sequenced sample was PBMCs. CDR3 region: CASSPSPESDNEQFF. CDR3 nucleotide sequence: TGCGCCAGCAGTCCCTCCCCGGAGTCAGACAATGAGCAGTTCTTC.